What follows describes a single TCR beta chain. Sequencing used immunoSEQ multiplex PCR; TCRdb keeps in-frame clones, though not all of them. The sample contains over 200,000 clones, about nine tenths of which appear only once. This record comes from a study of blood T cell repertoires in COVID-19. Assignments of participants to cohorts depended upon their own reported clinical history. Specimen: PBMCs or T cells enriched from blood (not recorded which). The receptor's source is a woman aged 45-60 years in a cohort exposed to, infected with or recovered from COVID-19 (not recorded which).

The DNA of the CDR3 is TGTGCCAGCAGTGACACCCTCTACGGGCCCCAGCATTTT. This codes for CASSDTLYGPQHF. The chain uses TRBV12-3 or TRBV12-4 and TRBJ1-5; D is uncertain. This CDR3 is 13 amino acids long. V lost 5 bases, J lost 9 bases, and 14 bases lay in between.